Below, 13 T cell receptor beta chains from the same sample are listed, as sequenced in a study of blood T cells in healthy people across ages. A J-beta primer mix and a sample-barcoded 5' primer were used in a second PCR of about 7 to 12 cycles. TCRdb passed the 5' RACE reads through MiXCR, listing each CDR3 protein once. The sample includes 550,000 to 800,000 distinct CDR3 sequences, 32% seen only once; the top ten take about 16%. The sequenced sample was blood. The origin of the receptors is an elderly woman in good health.

The chain uses TRBV6-6 and TRBJ1-1, with D unresolved. V lost 7 bases and J lost 8, with 20 bases in between. The CDR3 consists of 14 residues. Germline CDR1 and CDR2: MNHNY and SVGAGI (reference sequence). The CDR3 nucleotides read TGTGCCAGCATTTGGGTGGGAGGGAGGAGGGAAGCTTTCTTT. This codes for CASIWVGGRREAFF.

Many counts were recorded for this clonotype. The genes are TRBV9 and TRBJ2-1; 13 bases line up with TRBD2. CDR3 length: 15 amino acids. V shed 3 bases, J shed 7 bases, and the junction held 4 bases outside the gene matches. Germline CDR1 and CDR2: SGDLS and YYNGEE. CDR3 residues: CASSEGLAGINEQFF. For the CDR3, the DNA is TGTGCCAGCAGCGAGGGACTAGCGGGGATTAATGAGCAGTTCTTC.

The V and J genes are TRBV5-1 and TRBJ2-1; 10 bases match TRBD2. CDR1 is SGHRS, CDR2 YFSETQ, per germline. The CDR3 has 18 residues. V shed 4 bases, J shed 0 bases, and the junction held 10 bases outside the gene matches. The CDR3 spells CASSPSLAGSHSYNEQFF. The CDR3 region has the DNA TGCGCCAGCAGCCCGTCACTAGCGGGATCCCACTCCTACAATGAGCAGTTCTTC.

This clonotype has only one observation. The rearrangement links TRBV10-3 to TRBJ2-5; D is uncertain. Trimming removed 0 bases from V and 0 bases from J, with 8 bases in between. The CDR3 loop spans 15 amino acids. Germline V gene data show CDR1 as ENHRY and CDR2 as SYGVKD. The CDR3 DNA reads TGTGCCATCAGTGAGTCAGATCCATACCAAGAGACCCAGTACTTC. Translation: CAISESDPYQETQYF.

This clonotype was detected ten times or more. The V and J genes are TRBV5-1 and TRBJ2-3; the match to TRBD2 covers 13 bases. In germline, CDR1 is SGHRS, CDR2 YFSETQ. CDR3 size: 16 residues. The trim removed 4 bases at V and 2 bases at J, leaving 4 bases unmatched. The CDR3 sequence is CASSAGLAGATDTQYF. The CDR3 coding sequence is TGCGCCAGCAGCGCCGGACTAGCGGGGGCCACAGATACGCAGTATTTT.

The V gene is TRBV4-1, the J gene TRBJ1-4; no definite D call. V shed 3 bases and J shed 8 bases, with 13 bases lying between them. This CDR3 contains 14 residues. CDR1 and CDR2 (germline): MGHRA, YSYEKL. The CDR3, as DNA: TGCGCCAGCAGCCAGGTGCCTTTTCGGGAAAAACTGTTTTTT. Protein sequence: CASSQVPFREKLFF.

This clonotype was counted a few times. A clone one base away is much larger, so this may be a read error. The chain uses TRBV7-2 and TRBJ2-5; TRBD1 or TRBD2 may be the D gene (5 bases each). CDR3 length: 14 amino acids. V was clipped by 4 bases and J by 11 bases, with 20 bases between them. CDR1 is SGHTA, CDR2 FQGNSA, per germline. CDR3 in DNA: TGTGCCAGCAGCTCTCTCTTAAGGGGAGCTGAGCAGTACTTC. Translated: CASSSLLRGAEQYF.

Comment on this clonotype: At one boundary the junction diverges from the germline segment, which might be a read error. The V call is TRBV6-6, the J call TRBJ2-1, with D hard to call. The J call may not be correct, given that the DNA end is closer to TRBJ2-7. Germline assignment: CDR1 MNHNY and CDR2 SVGAGI (reference sequence). This CDR3 has 11 amino acids. The CDR3 DNA follows: TGTGCCCGCAGCCCATTAGGTGAGCAGTACTTC. This codes for CARSPLGEQYF.

A note on this clonotype: Just one base apart from a much larger clone, this may be a read error. V and J are TRBV7-2 and TRBJ1-2; 7 positions agree with TRBD1. The CDR3 length is 13 residues. Germline assignment: CDR1 SGHTA and CDR2 FQGNSA. The chain's CDR3 is CASSGRDRDGCTF. The CDR3 DNA is TGTGCCAGCAGCGGCCGGGACAGAGATGGCTGCACCTTC. Using reference TRBV7-2 and TRBJ1-2 for the parts outside the CDR3, the full variable domain is GAGVSQSPSNKVTEKGKDVELRCDPISGHTALYWYRQSLGQGLEFLIYFQGNSAPDKSGLPSDRFSAERTGGSVSTLTIQRTQQEDSAVYLCASSGRDRDGCTFGSGTRLTVV.

This clonotype occurred many times. The genes are TRBV5-1 and TRBJ2-5; the D call may be TRBD1 or TRBD2 (5 bases each). Trimming removed 1 base from V and 1 base from J, with 8 bases in between. CDR3 length: 14 residues. Per the germline V gene, CDR1 is SGHRS and CDR2 is YFSETQ. CDR3 nucleotide sequence: TGCGCCAGCAGCTTGATGGGGGTCCAAGAGACCCAGTACTTC. It translates to CASSLMGVQETQYF.

The J gene is TRBJ2-7, the V gene TRBV2, with TRBD1 matching 7 bases. CDR1 is SNHLY and CDR2 is FYNNEI in the germline V gene. This CDR3 is built from 14 residues. Trimming took 3 bases from V and 0 from J; bases not matched to a gene: 2. The CDR3 region is CASSEQGVSYEQYF. In nucleotides, the CDR3 is TGTGCCAGCAGTGAGCAGGGGGTCTCCTACGAGCAGTACTTC.

This clonotype was seen many times. The chain uses TRBV6-5 and TRBJ1-4; D is possibly TRBD1 (6 bases). The germline CDR1 and CDR2 sequences are MNHEY and SVGAGI. V lost 6 bases, J lost 3 bases, and 14 bases lay in between. The CDR3 loop spans 15 amino acids. CDR3: CASRYGQSPNEKLFF. CDR3 coding DNA: TGTGCCAGCAGATATGGACAGAGCCCTAATGAAAAACTGTTTTTT.

As concerns this clonotype: A much larger clone lies one base from this, so it may be a read error. The chain couples TRBV12-3 or TRBV12-4 to TRBJ1-5, with TRBD1 as a possible D gene (5 bases). The CDR3 spans 15 residues. CDR3 nucleotide sequence: TGTGCCAGCAGTTTGAGGGGCACGGGCAATCGGCCCCAGCATTTT. Translating it yields CASSLRGTGNRPQHF.